These 21 T cell receptor beta chains were sequenced from one sample in a study of blood T cell repertoires in COVID-19. Produced via immunoSEQ multiplex PCR; TCRdb's table is partial and in-frame only. Of about 80,000 clones in the sample, approximately 80% were seen once. What was sequenced was peripheral blood. The receptors here all came from a man older than 75 with active or convalescent COVID-19.

This clone was found a few times. J is TRBJ1-5 and V is TRBV3-1 (or the pseudogene TRBV3-2); 8 bases match TRBD1. This CDR3 has 14 amino acids. With V trimmed by 1 base and J by 5 bases, 1 base remained unmatched. Germline V gene lookup returns CDR1 LGHDT and CDR2 YNNKEL (reference sequence). CDR3 DNA: TGTGCCAGCAGCCAAGGGACAGGGTATCAGCCCCAGCATTTT. This gives the protein CASSQGTGYQPQHF.

The V and J genes are TRBV6-1 and TRBJ1-5, with 7 bases identical to TRBD1. V dropped 4 bases and J dropped 0; count of bases not matched to a gene: 9. This CDR3 is 17 amino acids long. CDR1 MNHNS and CDR2 SASEGT come from the germline V gene. This CDR3 reads CASSGKPGQSSNQPQHF. The CDR3 coding sequence is TGTGCCAGCAGTGGTAAACCGGGACAGAGTAGCAATCAGCCCCAGCATTTT.

This clone was found once. The chain links TRBV11-2 to TRBJ2-2; 13 bases map to TRBD2. The CDR3 totals 15 residues. Germline V CDR1 and CDR2: SGHAT, FQNNGV. After removal of 5 bases from V and 6 bases from J, the junction contained 3 bases not matched to a gene. The CDR3 region has the DNA TGTGCCAGCAGCCAAACTAGCGGGGGGGCCGGGGAGCTGTTTTTT. This encodes CASSQTSGGAGELFF.

The J gene is TRBJ1-2, the V gene TRBV5-1; D unclear. The CDR3 runs 14 residues. Trimming shortened V by 0 bases and J by 1 base, and 7 bases separated the two germline ends. From germline, CDR1 is SGHRS and CDR2 YFSETQ. The CDR3: CASSLESSNYGYTF. The CDR3 region has the DNA TGCGCCAGCAGCTTGGAAAGTAGTAACTATGGCTACACCTTC.

This chain connects TRBV6-1 to TRBJ2-7, with D possibly being TRBD2 (5 bases). Trimming removed 0 bases at V and 3 bases at J, with 9 bases between. There are 14 residues in the CDR3. Germline CDR1 MNHNS, CDR2 SASEGT. This CDR3 is CASSEAGGGYEQYV. DNA of the CDR3: TGTGCCAGCAGTGAAGCGGGCGGAGGCTACGAGCAGTACGTC.

The genes are TRBV7-2 and TRBJ2-5, with TRBD2 identical over 8 bases. CDR3 length: 14 residues. The germline gives CDR1 SGHTA, CDR2 FQGNSA. V lost 5 bases and J lost 2; bases outside the gene matches: 4. CDR3 in amino acids: CASSTTSGQETQYF. The CDR3 coding sequence is TGTGCCAGCAGCACAACTAGCGGACAAGAGACCCAGTACTTC.

V usage is TRBV7-2 and J usage is TRBJ2-3; 8 bases are shared with TRBD2. CDR3 size: 16 residues. V lost 4 bases, J lost 1 base, and 7 bases stayed unmatched. Per the germline V gene, CDR1 is SGHTA and CDR2 is FQGNSA. This chain's CDR3 is CASSSTGAGGTDTQYF. CDR3 bases: TGTGCCAGCAGCTCGACGGGAGCGGGAGGCACAGATACGCAGTATTTT.

The rearrangement uses TRBV11-3 and TRBJ1-1; a possible D gene is TRBD1 (5 bases). Looked up from germline, CDR1 is SGHNT and CDR2 is YENEEA. The ends were cut back, 0 bases at V and 1 base at J, with 9 bases in the middle. The CDR3 extends over 15 amino acids. The CDR3 nucleotides are TGTGCCAGCAGCTTAGACCAGGGAGGGAACACTGAAGCTTTCTTT. This encodes CASSLDQGGNTEAFF.

The chain joins TRBV27 to TRBJ1-5; D gene ambiguous. The germline V gene encodes CDR1 MNHEY and CDR2 SMNVEV (reference sequence). V lost 0 bases to trimming and J lost 0 bases, with 9 bases between them. The CDR3 is 16 residues long. In DNA form, the CDR3 reads TGTGCCAGCAGTTTATCGAGCCGGGGTAGCAATCAGCCCCAGCATTTT. Protein product: CASSLSSRGSNQPQHF.

V is TRBV5-1 and J is TRBJ1-2; D unclear. Between the trimmed V and J ends, which lost 7 bases and 4 bases, there was a span of 11 bases. From germline, CDR1 is SGHRS and CDR2 YFSETQ. This CDR3 is 12 amino acids long. The CDR3 protein is CASYDTSYGYTF. CDR3 nucleotide sequence: TGCGCCAGCTATGACACTTCCTATGGCTACACCTTC.

J is TRBJ2-5 and V is TRBV24-1; 10 bases map to TRBD1. The CDR3 is made up of 16 amino acids. Losses at the gene ends were 4 bases for V and 5 bases for J; bases not matched to a gene: 9. The germline V gene encodes CDR1 KGHDR and CDR2 SFDVKD. CDR3 protein: CATSEPGQGQKETQYF. In DNA, the CDR3 is TGTGCCACCAGTGAACCGGGACAGGGGCAAAAGGAGACCCAGTACTTC.

V is TRBV10-1 and J is TRBJ1-5; D may be TRBD1 (5 bases). The CDR3 contains 15 residues. Germline CDR1 is WNHNN and CDR2 is SYGVQD (reference sequence). Trimming stripped 0 bases from V and 5 bases from J, with 11 bases between. The CDR3 here is CASSESTGVDQPQHF. The CDR3 nucleotides read TGCGCCAGCAGTGAGTCAACGGGGGTGGATCAGCCCCAGCATTTT.

The chain employs TRBV6-6 and TRBJ2-7; 9 nucleotides match TRBD2. Unmatched junction bases numbered 5, after V lost 2 bases and J lost 3 bases. The CDR3 runs 15 residues. CDR1 and CDR2 (germline): MNHNY, SVGAGI (reference sequence). CDR3 loop: CASSYLAGRGYEQYV. DNA of the CDR3: TGTGCCAGCAGTTACCTAGCGGGGAGAGGCTACGAGCAGTACGTC.

This clone was observed once. The chain uses TRBV7-3 and TRBJ2-5, with D perhaps matching TRBD1 (7 bases). The CDR3 contains 14 residues. V was pared by 4 bases and J by 1 base, with 10 bases between. Per the germline V gene, CDR1 is SGHTA and CDR2 is FQGTGA. In nucleotides, the CDR3 is TGTGCCAGCAGCTCCCAGGGGGGCCAAGAGACCCAGTACTTC. Translated: CASSSQGGQETQYF.

The V gene is TRBV3-1 (or the pseudogene TRBV3-2), the J gene TRBJ2-3; 9 bases are shared with TRBD2. The junction had 3 bases not matched to a gene; V was cut back by 1 base and J by 1 base. This CDR3 region has 16 residues. Germline CDR1 is LGHDT and CDR2 is YNNKEL (reference sequence). The chain's CDR3 is CASSQASSGGTDTQYF. CDR3 bases: TGTGCCAGCAGCCAAGCGTCTAGCGGGGGCACAGATACGCAGTATTTT.

The gene calls are TRBV28 and TRBJ2-1; 9 nucleotides match TRBD2. Germline CDR1 is MDHEN and CDR2 is SYDVKM. This CDR3 contains 14 residues. The V and J ends lost 3 bases and 9 bases, in that order; junction bases with no gene match: 6. CDR3 in DNA: TGTGCCAGCAGTTTTCCTAGCGGGAAGCGTGAGCAGTTCTTC. Translation: CASSFPSGKREQFF.

The chain has TRBV5-1 and TRBJ2-2; perhaps TRBD2 as D (5 bases). CDR3 length equals 17 residues. Deletions cut 1 base from V and 0 bases from J, with 13 bases between. Germline loops: CDR1 SGHRS, CDR2 YFSETQ. The CDR3 bases are TGCGCCAGCAGCTTGCTTCCCGCGGAGGCGAACACCGGGGAGCTGTTTTTT. Amino acids: CASSLLPAEANTGELFF. Drawing the rest from reference TRBV5-1 and TRBJ2-2, the complete variable domain is KAGVTQTPRYLIKTRGQQVTLSCSPISGHRSVSWYQQTPGQGLQFLFEYFSETQRNKGNFPGRFSGRQFSNSRSEMNVSTLELGDSALYLCASSLLPAEANTGELFFGEGSRLTVL.

The chain couples TRBV18 to TRBJ1-1; TRBD1 might be the D (6 bases). Germline V gene sequence: CDR1 KGHSH, CDR2 LQKENI. CDR3 size: 13 residues. V lost 6 bases, J lost 6 bases, and 14 bases lay in between. This CDR3 reads CASSHRESPEAFF. The CDR3 coding sequence is TGTGCCAGCTCCCACAGGGAATCACCTGAAGCTTTCTTT.

This chain joins TRBV7-8 and TRBJ1-6, with D maybe TRBD1 (5 bases). The V end lost 8 bases, the J end lost 4 bases, and 18 bases lay between the germline ends. The CDR3 totals 16 residues. Germline V gene lookup returns CDR1 SGHVS and CDR2 FQNEAQ. Here the CDR3 reads CASGGGRFLYNSPLHF. The CDR3 bases are TGTGCCAGCGGGGGGGGACGTTTTCTTTATAATTCACCCCTCCACTTT.

This clone was observed a handful of times. The rearrangement uses TRBV5-4 and TRBJ1-1, with a weak D call TRBD1 (6 bases). The CDR3 totals 15 residues. Trimming took off 7 bases at V and 3 bases at J, with 19 bases between the two ends. Germline V CDR1 and CDR2: SGHNT, YYREEE (reference sequence). CDR3 bases: TGTGCCAGCGGCGATCGACGGGGGGCGTACACTGAAGCTTTCTTT. Translation gives CASGDRRGAYTEAFF.

The chain joins TRBV10-3 to TRBJ1-1; 8 nucleotides match TRBD1. Germline V gives CDR1 ENHRY, CDR2 SYGVKD. The CDR3 loop spans 14 amino acids. The J segment lost 5 bases and the V segment lost 6 bases, leaving 8 bases of the junction unmatched. CDR3: CAISPGQGRTEAFF. CDR3 DNA: TGTGCCATCAGCCCAGGACAGGGTCGGACTGAAGCTTTCTTT.